The present T cell receptor beta chain was sequenced within a study of early T cells in non-severe SARS-CoV-2 infection. Looked up from germline, CDR1 is SQVTM and CDR2 is ANQGSEA. This CDR3 contains 11 residues. The V gene end was trimmed by 5 bases and the J gene end by 5 bases; junction bases not matched to a gene: 2. Unique molecular identifiers (one per individual cDNA molecule) were attached. TCRdb re-called the 5' RACE reads with MiXCR, one entry per CDR3 protein. The repertoire holds 65,000 to 85,000 distinct CDR3 sequences, with 15% to 19% as singletons. Study results and limitations: The matching step, a VDJdb search, favored anti-spike CD8 responses and missed private and CD4 specificities.

Worth noting for this clonotype: Its antigen is not identified.

Sequences were obtained from whole blood. The source of this sequence is an adult who was a healthcare worker with PCR-confirmed SARS-CoV-2 infection or an uninfected control (not recorded which). The chain uses TRBV29-1 and TRBJ1-1; 7 bases are shared with TRBD1. The CDR3, as DNA: TGCAGCGTTCAGGGGGTGACTGAAGCTTTCTTT. Amino acid sequence: CSVQGVTEAFF. Based on the CDR3 plus reference TRBV29-1 and TRBJ1-1, the full variable domain is SAVISQKPSRDICQRGTSLTIQCQVDSQVTMMFWYRQQPGQSLTLIATANQGSEATYESGFVIDKFPISRPNLTFSTLTVSNMSPEDSSIYLCSVQGVTEAFFGQGTRLTVV.